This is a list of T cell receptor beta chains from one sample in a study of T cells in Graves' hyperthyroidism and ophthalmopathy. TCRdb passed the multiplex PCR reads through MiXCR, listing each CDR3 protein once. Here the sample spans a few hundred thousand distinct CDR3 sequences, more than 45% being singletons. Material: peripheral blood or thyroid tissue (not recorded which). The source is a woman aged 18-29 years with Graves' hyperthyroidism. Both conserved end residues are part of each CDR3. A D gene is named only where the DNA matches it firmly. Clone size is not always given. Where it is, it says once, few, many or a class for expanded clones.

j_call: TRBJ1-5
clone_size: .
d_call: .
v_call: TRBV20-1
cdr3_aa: CSARDGLGGSGPQHF

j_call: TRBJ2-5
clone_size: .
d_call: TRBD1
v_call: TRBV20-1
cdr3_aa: CSASVRFQGDQPQYF

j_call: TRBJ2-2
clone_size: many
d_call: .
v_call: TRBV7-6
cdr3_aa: CASSSRGHTGELFF

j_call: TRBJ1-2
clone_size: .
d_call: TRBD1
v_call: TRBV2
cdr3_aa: CASSYRTGTGYGYTF

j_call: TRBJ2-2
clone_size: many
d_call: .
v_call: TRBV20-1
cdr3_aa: CSASNSPNTGELFF

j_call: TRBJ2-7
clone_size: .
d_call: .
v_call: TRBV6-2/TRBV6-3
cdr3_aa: CASSYQGLGEQYF

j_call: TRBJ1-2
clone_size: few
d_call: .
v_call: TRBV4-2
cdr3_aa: CASSQEGLGGYGYTF

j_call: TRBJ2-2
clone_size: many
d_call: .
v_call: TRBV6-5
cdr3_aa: CAIGSRGELFF

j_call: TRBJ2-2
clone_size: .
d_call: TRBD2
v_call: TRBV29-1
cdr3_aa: CSYLAGGSRELFF

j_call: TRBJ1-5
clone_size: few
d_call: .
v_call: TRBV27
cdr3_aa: CASSLDGGTLGQPQHF

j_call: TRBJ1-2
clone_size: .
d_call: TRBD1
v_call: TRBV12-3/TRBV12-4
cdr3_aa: CASSLAQGAQGRSGYTF

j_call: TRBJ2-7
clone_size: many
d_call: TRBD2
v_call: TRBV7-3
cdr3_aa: CASSLFAGGYEQYF

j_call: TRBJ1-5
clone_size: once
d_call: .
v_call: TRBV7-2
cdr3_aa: CASSQGVGLNQPQHF

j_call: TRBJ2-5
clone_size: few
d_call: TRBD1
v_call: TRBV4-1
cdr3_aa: CASSQETPGQGGGQETQYF

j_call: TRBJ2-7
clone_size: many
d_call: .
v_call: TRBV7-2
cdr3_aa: CASSPMGVGYEQYF

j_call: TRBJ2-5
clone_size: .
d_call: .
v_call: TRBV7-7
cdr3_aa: CASSSPTTVRAEETQYF

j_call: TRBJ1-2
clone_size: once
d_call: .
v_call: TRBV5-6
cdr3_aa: CASSPGRRNYGYTF